This T cell receptor (beta chain) was profiled in a study of identical twins. TCRdb analysed the 5' RACE reads with MiXCR anew, one entry per CDR3 protein. The sample lists about 520,000 distinct CDR3 sequences; about 20% were seen once. This CDR3 has 15 residues. Trimming cost V 5 bases and J 3 bases; bases outside gene matches: 8. In germline, CDR1 is SGHTA, CDR2 FQGNSA. Study-level points and caveats: Abundant cord blood beta clonotypes carried fewer insertions; memory repertoires showed none. In zero-insertion analyses, partial confounding could arise from invariant MAIT and iNKT cells.

Only a few counts were recorded for this clonotype. Its antigen is currently unknown. This sample was also put to use in a study of T cells expressing NK-cell markers. That publication notes: NKG2C+ dominant clonotypes from 5 to 7 donors made up about 1.0-7.0% of CD8+ T cells.

The sample was CD4+ T cells sorted from blood. The source is a young woman in good health. The V gene is TRBV7-2, the J gene TRBJ2-3; TRBD2 matches 7 bases. DNA for the CDR3: TGTGCCAGCAGCGCCTCTAGCGGACAAACAGATACGCAGTATTTT. Protein product: CASSASSGQTDTQYF.